These 23 T cell receptor beta chains came from one sample sequenced in a study of blood T cell repertoires in COVID-19. The repertoire was sequenced with immunoSEQ multiplex PCR; TCRdb's copy has only in-frame clones and lacks some. The sample holds roughly 280,000 clones, roughly 87% seen once. The sequencing input was peripheral blood. These TCRs come from a woman aged 45-65 years who had recovered from COVID-19.

The chain links TRBV5-5 to TRBJ2-5; 8 positions agree with TRBD2. The V gene's germline CDR1 is SGHKS and CDR2 YYEKEE (reference sequence). The CDR3 has 15 residues. The ends lost 4 bases at V and 5 bases at J; junction bases unmatched: 10. The CDR3 loop reads CASSRRPGLVETQYF. In nucleotides, the CDR3 is TGTGCCAGCAGCCGACGACCGGGACTAGTCGAGACCCAGTACTTC. Full variable domain (missing parts from reference TRBV5-5 and TRBJ2-5): DAGVTQSPTHLIKTRGQQVTLRCSPISGHKSVSWYQQVLGQGPQFIFQYYEKEERGRGNFPDRFSARQFPNYSSELNVNALLLGDSALYLCASSRRPGLVETQYFGPGTRLLVL.

V is TRBV6-5 and J is TRBJ1-1, with D unclear. This CDR3 has 14 amino acids. Germline CDR1 reads MNHEY; CDR2 reads SVGAGI. V was trimmed by 6 bases and J by 2 bases, leaving 13 bases between them. CDR3 bases: TGTGCCAGCAGCTCTACCTCGAGCAACACTGAAGCTTTCTTT. Amino acid sequence: CASSSTSSNTEAFF.

This chain links TRBV5-5 with TRBJ2-5, with 9 bases matching TRBD2. CDR1 is SGHKS and CDR2 is YYEKEE in the germline V gene (reference sequence). The CDR3 runs to 16 residues. V was clipped by 0 bases and J by 0 bases; unmatched bases: 3. CDR3 region: CASSLGAGGYQETQYF. The CDR3 DNA reads TGTGCCAGCAGCTTGGGTGCGGGAGGGTACCAAGAGACCCAGTACTTC.

Note on this clone: One end of the junction does not line up with germline, which may come from a read error. The CDR3 is CASSLIPGSGNPGELFF. CDR3 nucleotides: TGTGCCAGCAGTTTAATCCCGGGTAGCGGGAACCCCGGGGAGCTGTTTTTT. The chain joins TRBV28 to TRBJ2-2, with 8 bases that match TRBD2. The V gene's germline CDR1 is MDHEN and CDR2 SYDVKM. The CDR3 has 17 residues.

This chain connects TRBV28 to TRBJ1-5; 8 positions agree with TRBD1. Germline assignment: CDR1 MDHEN and CDR2 SYDVKM. The ends lost 4 bases at V and 5 bases at J; junction bases unmatched: 7. The CDR3 runs to 15 residues. CDR3 sequence (DNA): TGTGCCAGCAGTTCGGACAGGGTAGTCGATCAGCCCCAGCATTTT. Translating gives CASSSDRVVDQPQHF.

Only a few counts were recorded for this clone. V usage is TRBV18 and J usage is TRBJ1-5, with D possibly being TRBD1 (6 bases). Trimming stripped 4 bases from V and 5 bases from J, with 15 bases between. This CDR3 is built from 15 residues. Per germline, CDR1 KGHSH and CDR2 LQKENI. The CDR3, as DNA: TGTGCCAGCTCACGAAAACAGGGACGCGATCAGCCCCAGCATTTT. Its translation: CASSRKQGRDQPQHF.

The chain employs TRBV6-6 and TRBJ2-5; 13 bases are a match to TRBD2. The CDR3 has 17 residues. The germline V gene encodes CDR1 MNHNY and CDR2 SVGAGI (reference sequence). V was pared by 5 bases and J by 5 bases, with 11 bases of the junction left unmatched. The CDR3 loop is CASSPQTSGGIQETQYF. The CDR3 DNA follows: TGTGCCAGCAGTCCCCAGACTAGCGGGGGGATCCAGGAGACCCAGTACTTC.

The rearrangement links TRBV19 to TRBJ2-5, with D unclear. Trimming stripped 5 bases from V and 1 base from J, with 8 bases between. This CDR3 is 13 amino acids long. Per the germline V gene, CDR1 is LNHDA and CDR2 is SQIVND (reference sequence). In nucleotides, the CDR3 is TGTGCCAGTAGTCGTCTAGTCCAAGAGACCCAGTACTTC. It specifies CASSRLVQETQYF.

The chain employs TRBV19 and TRBJ2-7, with 13 bases identical to TRBD2. The CDR3 is 16 residues long. V was pared by 5 bases and J by 3 bases, with 7 bases of the junction left unmatched. Germline V lookup: CDR1 LNHDA, CDR2 SQIVND (reference sequence). CDR3 protein: CASSSIRTSGSYEQYF. CDR3 bases: TGTGCCAGTAGTTCAATTCGGACTAGCGGGAGCTACGAGCAGTACTTC.

The rearrangement links TRBV19 to TRBJ1-6, with D possibly being TRBD1 (6 bases). Trimming removed 7 bases at V and 3 bases at J, with 13 bases between. This CDR3 comprises 15 residues. Germline values: CDR1 LNHDA, CDR2 SQIVND (reference sequence). CDR3 DNA: TGTGCCAGTAATCTCAGGGGCCTCTATAATTCACCCCTCCACTTT. Protein product: CASNLRGLYNSPLHF.

V and J are TRBV27 and TRBJ2-1; D is possibly TRBD2 (5 bases). The CDR3 consists of 13 residues. Germline CDR1 reads MNHEY; CDR2 reads SMNVEV (reference sequence). Trimming pared 7 bases from V and 5 bases from J, leaving 12 bases between. CDR3 sequence reads: CASMIATHNEQFF. Here the CDR3 DNA reads TGTGCCAGCATGATAGCGACCCACAATGAGCAGTTCTTC.

V usage is TRBV30 and J usage is TRBJ2-3; 9 bases align to TRBD2. The germline V gene has CDR1 GTSNPN and CDR2 SVGIG (reference sequence). This CDR3 region has 19 residues. V shed 2 bases, J shed 1 base, and the junction held 16 bases outside the gene matches. CDR3 sequence reads: CAWSLGSGSFWNGTDTQYF. Here the CDR3 DNA reads TGTGCCTGGAGTTTAGGTAGCGGGAGTTTTTGGAATGGCACAGATACGCAGTATTTT.

The gene calls are TRBV28 and TRBJ2-7; D uncertain. The V gene's germline CDR1 is MDHEN and CDR2 SYDVKM. The germline V and J ends were trimmed by 5 bases and 3 bases, with 5 bases remaining between them. The CDR3 covers 11 residues. CDR3 DNA: TGTGCCAGCAGTGTAAACTACGAGCAGTACTTC. Amino acids: CASSVNYEQYF.

This clone was detected only once. The chain combines TRBV27 with TRBJ2-1; the match to TRBD1 covers 9 bases. V lost 7 bases to trimming and J lost 10 bases; unmatched junction nucleotides: 14. This CDR3 is built from 15 residues. CDR1 MNHEY and CDR2 SMNVEV come from the germline V gene (reference sequence). CDR3 in DNA: TGTGCCAGCATGACCGGGACAGGGAATCGAGAAGAGCAGTTCTTC. Its translation is CASMTGTGNREEQFF.

The rearrangement joins TRBV28 to TRBJ1-5; 7 bases fit TRBD1. CDR3 length: 15 amino acids. In germline, CDR1 is MDHEN, CDR2 SYDVKM. V trimming: 1 base; J trimming: 6 bases; junction bases outside the gene matches: 6. The CDR3: CASSLYPQGPQPQHF. The CDR3 region has the DNA TGTGCCAGCAGTTTATACCCACAGGGGCCTCAGCCCCAGCATTTT.

The V call is TRBV9, the J call TRBJ1-6, with a tentative D call TRBD1 (5 bases). Trimming left V 0 bases short and J 10 bases short, with 11 bases between. Per germline, CDR1 SGDLS and CDR2 YYNGEE. CDR3 length: 14 amino acids. CDR3 DNA sequence: TGTGCCAGCAGCGTAGGGTCCCAGGGATCACCCCTCCACTTT. This sequence encodes CASSVGSQGSPLHF.

J is TRBJ2-7 and V is TRBV24-1, with 11 nucleotides matching TRBD1. V lost 1 base, J lost 3 bases, and 7 bases stayed unmatched. This CDR3 comprises 17 residues. Germline V gene data show CDR1 as KGHDR and CDR2 as SFDVKD. The CDR3 coding sequence is TGTGCCACCAGTGATTTTATGGGACAGGGGGGGGACTACGAGCAGTACTTC. Its translation: CATSDFMGQGGDYEQYF.

The rearrangement joins TRBV6-2 or TRBV6-3 to TRBJ2-1; D is possibly TRBD2 (7 bases). V was shortened by 1 base and J by 6 bases, with 22 bases between the two germline ends. Germline CDR1 MNHEY, CDR2 SVGEGT. The CDR3 has 18 amino acids. The CDR3 DNA reads TGTGCCAGCAGTTACTTCGGGGGGAGTTCTGGGACAATCAATGAGCAGTTCTTC. Its translation: CASSYFGGSSGTINEQFF.

This rearrangement joins TRBV6-5 to TRBJ2-1; TRBD2 matches 10 bases. The germline CDR1 and CDR2 sequences are MNHEY and SVGAGI. This CDR3 spans 13 amino acids. Unmatched junction bases numbered 3, after V lost 7 bases and J lost 6 bases. CDR3 bases: TGTGCCAGCAAGGCTAGCGGGAGCAATGAGCAGTTCTTC. Protein product: CASKASGSNEQFF.

CDR3 sequence (DNA): TGTGCCAGCAGCCAGCATTTGACAGGCGAAGCTTTCTTT. Encoded protein: CASSQHLTGEAFF. The chain carries TRBV14 and TRBJ1-1; TRBD1 is a possible D gene (6 bases). Germline V gene lookup returns CDR1 SGHDN and CDR2 FVKESK. V lost 3 bases to trimming and J lost 8 bases, with 13 bases between them. This CDR3 has 13 residues.

The V call is TRBV30, the J call TRBJ1-2; D is possibly TRBD1 (6 bases). V gave up 8 bases and J gave up 5 bases, with 18 bases separating them. CDR1 GTSNPN and CDR2 SVGIG come from the germline V gene (reference sequence). The CDR3 consists of 13 residues. The CDR3, as DNA: TGTGCCGGCCTTAGGACAGCAAATTATGGCTACACCTTC. This gives the protein CAGLRTANYGYTF. Variable domain in full (rest from reference TRBV30 and TRBJ1-2): SQTIHQWPATLVQPVGSPLSLECTVEGTSNPNLYWYRQAAGRGLQLLFYSVGIGQISSEVPQNLSASRPQDRQFILSSKKLLLSDSGFYLCAGLRTANYGYTFGSGTRLTVV.

The table lists this clone with a few counts. At one end, the junction sequence differs from germline, possibly due to a read error. The chain links TRBV15 to TRBJ2-2; TRBD1 aligns across 7 bases. Germline CDR1 reads LNHNV; CDR2 reads YYDKDF (reference sequence). The CDR3 contains 15 residues. CDR3 DNA sequence: TGTGCCACCAGCCGAGACAGGGTTCGGCCCGGGGAGCTGTTTTTT. This translates into CATSRDRVRPGELFF.

This chain connects TRBV4-3 to TRBJ1-3, with TRBD1 identical over 7 bases. CDR3 length: 14 amino acids. Germline CDR1 and CDR2: LGHNA and YSLEER. The trim removed 3 bases at V and 8 bases at J, leaving 7 bases unmatched. The CDR3 reads CASSHDRATDTIYF. CDR3 DNA: TGCGCCAGCAGCCACGACAGGGCTACAGACACCATATATTTT.